This is a list of T cell receptor beta chains from one sample in a study of identical twins' blood T cells. One entry per CDR3 protein results from TCRdb running MiXCR on the 5' RACE reads. This sample has 400,000 or so distinct CDR3 sequences, with about 28% found just once. Source material: PBMCs. These receptors originate from a woman aged 18 to 55 in good health. CDR3s include the opening cysteine and the closing phenylalanine or tryptophan. A D gene is named only where the DNA matches it firmly. The size of a clone is reported for some rows only, either as once, few or many, or as a class for expanded clones.

TRBJ1-1,TRBD1,TRBV20-1,few,TGCAGTGCTCCGACAGGGCCCGAAGCTTTCTTT,CSAPTGPEAFF
TRBJ2-5,TRBD2,TRBV28,NA,TGTGCCAGCAGCCCCGTAGCGGGAGAAGAGACCCAGTACTTC,CASSPVAGEETQYF
TRBJ1-1,NA,TRBV12-3/TRBV12-4,few,TGTGCCAGCAGGGGACCCCTGGTAGCGAACACTGAAGCTTTCTTT,CASRGPLVANTEAFF
TRBJ1-2,NA,TRBV28,few,TGTGCCAGCAGTTCCCCACGGACTCTGTACTATGGCTACACCTTC,CASSSPRTLYYGYTF
TRBJ1-1,NA,TRBV3-1,once,TGTGCCAGCAGCCAACTAGGGGCGGGGGACACTGAAGCTTTCTTT,CASSQLGAGDTEAFF
TRBJ1-2,NA,TRBV11-3,NA,TGTGCCAGCAGCGCGCAAGGGTGCGCAAATCCTTTCTATGGCTACACCTTC,CASSAQGCANPFYGYTF
TRBJ1-4,NA,TRBV9,few,TGTGCCAGCAGCGCCCAGGGACTTCCTGAAAAACTGTTTTTT,CASSAQGLPEKLFF
TRBJ1-2,TRBD1,TRBV30,many,TGTGCCTCCCCCTACCGAACAGGGGATAACGGCTACACCTTC,CASPYRTGDNGYTF
TRBJ2-1,TRBD2,TRBV7-6,NA,TGTGCCAGCAGCCCGGGACTAAATGAGCAGTTCTTC,CASSPGLNEQFF
TRBJ1-1,NA,TRBV20-1,NA,TGCAGTGCTCCGACCCCAGGAGGCACTGAAGCTTTCTTT,CSAPTPGGTEAFF
TRBJ2-2,NA,TRBV3-1,NA,TGTGCCAGCAGCCAAGGACCAAACACCGGGGAGCTGTTTTTT,CASSQGPNTGELFF
TRBJ1-2,NA,TRBV9,NA,TGTGCCAGCAGCGACAGGGTGCATGGCTACACCTTC,CASSDRVHGYTF
TRBJ2-3,NA,TRBV29-1,few,TGCAGCGGGGTTACCACAGATACGCAGTATTTT,CSGVTTDTQYF
TRBJ2-2,NA,TRBV10-1,NA,TGCGCCAGCAGTGATTACTCGGGGGCCGGGGAGCTGTTTTTT,CASSDYSGAGELFF